A single sample gave rise to the 27 T cell receptor beta chains below, sequenced in a study of CD8 T cells in ankylosing spondylitis. One entry per CDR3 protein results from TCRdb running MiXCR on the 5' RACE reads. The sample yields 200,000 to 250,000 distinct CDR3 sequences, over 9.5% seen once. Sequenced material: blood, either unsorted or a sorted T cell fraction (not recorded which). These receptors all come from a male donor with ankylosing spondylitis or in good health (not recorded which).

As concerns this clonotype: At one end the junction does not follow the germline gene, possibly because of a read error. The chain joins TRBV5-8 to TRBJ2-6; D is possibly TRBD1 (5 bases). CDR1 and CDR2 (germline): SGHTS, YDEGEE. CDR3 size: 15 residues. CDR3 in amino acids: CASSLRGPGANVLPF. For the CDR3, the DNA is TGTGCCAGCAGCTTGCGCGGTCCTGGGGCCAACGTCCTGCCTTTC.

The sample holds many counts of this clonotype. The chain combines TRBV29-1 with TRBJ2-3, with TRBD2 matching 8 bases. CDR1 is SQVTM, CDR2 ANQGSEA, per germline. CDR3 length equals 16 residues. V shed 4 bases and J 4 bases; nucleotides not matched to a gene: 13. CDR3: CSVGGGLTSDADTQYF. The DNA of the CDR3 is TGCAGCGTTGGCGGTGGGCTGACTAGCGACGCAGATACGCAGTATTTT.

This clonotype was counted ten times or more. The rearrangement joins TRBV5-1 to TRBJ2-2; 7 bases fit TRBD1. The CDR3 totals 14 residues. Germline-derived CDR1 and CDR2 are SGHRS and YFSETQ. The J segment lost 2 bases and the V segment lost 7 bases, leaving 5 bases of the junction unmatched. Written as DNA, the CDR3 is TGCGCCAGCTCAGAGGGGGCCAACACCGGGGAGCTGTTTTTT. Its protein is CASSEGANTGELFF.

This clonotype was counted at least ten times. This chain links TRBV10-3 with TRBJ1-1; 9 positions match TRBD1. V lost 3 bases to trimming and J lost 4 bases; unmatched junction nucleotides: 3. This CDR3 has 14 amino acids. Germline V gene data show CDR1 as ENHRY and CDR2 as SYGVKD. The CDR3 sequence is CAISEQGAVTEAFF. CDR3 in DNA: TGTGCCATCAGTGAACAGGGGGCTGTCACTGAAGCTTTCTTT.

The rearrangement joins TRBV20-1 to TRBJ1-2, with TRBD1 matching 8 bases. V shed 3 bases, J shed 8 bases, and the junction held 2 bases outside the gene matches. This CDR3 has 11 amino acids. Germline V gives CDR1 DFQATT, CDR2 SNEGSKA (reference sequence). CDR3 sequence: CSARTGEGYTF. The CDR3 nucleotides are TGCAGTGCTAGGACAGGGGAAGGCTACACCTTC.

In its sample, this clonotype was seen many times. The chain links TRBV28 to TRBJ2-3; the match to TRBD2 covers 8 bases. The CDR3 is 15 amino acids. Germline assignment: CDR1 MDHEN and CDR2 SYDVKM. The trim removed 7 bases at V and 2 bases at J, leaving 8 bases unmatched. The CDR3 protein is CASIGRGAFTDTQYF. The DNA of the CDR3 is TGTGCCAGCATCGGGCGGGGGGCCTTCACAGATACGCAGTATTTT.

This clonotype was picked up a small number of times. J is TRBJ2-5 and V is TRBV24-1, with a weak D call TRBD1 (5 bases). Germline loops: CDR1 KGHDR, CDR2 SFDVKD. This CDR3 is built from 14 residues. V dropped 5 bases and J dropped 2 bases, with 11 bases sitting between them. Here the CDR3 reads CATSGRQKQETQYF. As DNA, the CDR3 is TGTGCCACCAGTGGGAGACAGAAGCAAGAGACCCAGTACTTC.

At least ten counts were recorded for this clonotype. CDR3: CASSSQTSGGRDTQYF. The CDR3 bases are TGTGCCAGCAGCTCCCAGACTAGCGGGGGCCGAGATACGCAGTATTTT. The chain recombines TRBV7-3 with TRBJ2-3; TRBD2 matches at 12 bases. This CDR3 spans 16 amino acids. Germline V lookup: CDR1 SGHTA, CDR2 FQGTGA. V lost 4 bases and J lost 5; bases outside the gene matches: 7.

This clonotype was recorded at least ten times. J is TRBJ1-4 and V is TRBV4-2; TRBD1 is a possible D gene (6 bases). CDR3 size: 16 residues. The V end lost 3 bases, the J end lost 6 bases, and 17 bases lay between the germline ends. Germline V gives CDR1 LGHNA, CDR2 YNFKEQ. CDR3 loop: CASSHRQEVADEKLFF. CDR3 bases: TGTGCCAGCAGCCATCGACAGGAGGTCGCGGATGAAAAACTGTTTTTT.

The chain recombines TRBV30 with TRBJ2-1, with a weak D call TRBD1 (5 bases). Germline CDR1 is GTSNPN and CDR2 is SVGIG (reference sequence). The CDR3 spans 13 residues. Trimming shortened V by 4 bases and J by 6 bases, and 13 bases separated the two germline ends. The CDR3 loop is CAWNEQGINEQFF. For the CDR3, the DNA is TGTGCCTGGAACGAGCAGGGTATCAATGAGCAGTTCTTC.

This clonotype was recorded at least ten times. The chain carries TRBV20-1 and TRBJ1-3, with D possibly being TRBD1 (6 bases). The CDR3 spans 11 residues. Germline loops: CDR1 DFQATT, CDR2 SNEGSKA (reference sequence). V lost 0 bases and J 16 bases, leaving 13 bases between the germline ends. The CDR3 DNA is TGCAGTGCTAGAGATCCCCGGGGGGCGTATTTT. This sequence encodes CSARDPRGAYF.

The J gene is TRBJ2-1, the V gene TRBV7-9; no firm D call. Germline CDR1 reads SEHNR; CDR2 reads FQNEAQ (reference sequence). Trimming pared 6 bases from V and 8 bases from J, leaving 8 bases between. The CDR3 runs 11 residues. The chain's CDR3 is CASSPSYEQFF. The CDR3 DNA is TGTGCCAGCAGTCCCAGCTATGAGCAGTTCTTC.

Worth noting for this clonotype: A single base separates this from a much larger clone, so it may be a read error. The rearrangement links TRBV18 to TRBJ2-3; no clear D gene. V was shortened by 2 bases and J by 1 base, with 16 bases between the two germline ends. CDR3 length: 17 residues. Germline V gives CDR1 KGHSH, CDR2 LQKENI. CDR3 sequence reads: CASSPEGKIPCTDTQYF. CDR3 nucleotide sequence: TGTGCCAGCTCACCAGAAGGGAAAATCCCTTGCACAGATACGCAGTATTTT.

This clonotype showed up just a few times. The chain uses TRBV19 and TRBJ1-1, with TRBD1 as a possible D gene (6 bases). Germline V gene sequence: CDR1 LNHDA, CDR2 SQIVND (reference sequence). This CDR3 contains 13 residues. Trimming shortened V by 9 bases and J by 6 bases, and 17 bases separated the two germline ends. The CDR3 DNA reads TGTGCCAGCGGGGGGGCCTTTCCCTCTGAAGCTTTCTTT. Protein product: CASGGAFPSEAFF.

This clonotype was observed at least ten times. The rearrangement uses TRBV10-3 and TRBJ1-1, with 7 bases identical to TRBD1. CDR1 is ENHRY, CDR2 SYGVKD, per germline. This CDR3 region has 12 residues. Trimming at V came to 3 bases and at J to 12 bases, leaving 7 bases not matched to a gene. CDR3 protein: CAISEGGRTTFF. CDR3 nucleotides: TGTGCCATCAGTGAAGGGGGCAGGACAACTTTCTTT.

This clonotype was recorded at least ten times. The genes are TRBV12-3 or TRBV12-4 and TRBJ2-3; no clear D. V lost 7 bases to trimming and J lost 9 bases, with 11 bases between them. This CDR3 is 11 amino acids long. CDR3 nucleotide sequence: TGTGCCAGCAACTACGACAAGACGCAGTATTTT. This gives the protein CASNYDKTQYF.

In this sample, this clonotype turned up many times. The chain couples TRBV7-8 to TRBJ2-1; 13 bases are shared with TRBD2. The CDR3 totals 16 residues. CDR1 is SGHVS, CDR2 FQNEAQ, per germline. The trim removed 3 bases at V and 6 bases at J, leaving 5 bases unmatched. The CDR3 loop reads CASSLITSGGANEQFF. CDR3 coding DNA: TGTGCCAGCAGCTTGATAACTAGCGGGGGGGCCAATGAGCAGTTCTTC.

In this sample, this clonotype turned up a few times. The rearrangement joins TRBV7-3 to TRBJ2-1; D might be TRBD1 or TRBD2, each matching 6 bases. Looked up from germline, CDR1 is SGHTA and CDR2 is FQGTGA. CDR3 length equals 13 residues. Trimming shortened V by 5 bases and J by 10 bases, and 15 bases separated the two germline ends. The CDR3 nucleotides read TGTGCCAGCAGCGAATGGGGGGCTAGCGAGCAGTTCTTC. This codes for CASSEWGASEQFF. The complete variable domain, with remaining parts taken from reference TRBV7-3 and TRBJ2-1, reads GAGVSQTPSNKVTEKGKYVELRCDPISGHTALYWYRQSLGQGPEFLIYFQGTGAADDSGLPNDRFFAVRPEGSVSTLKIQRTERGDSAVYLCASSEWGASEQFFGPGTRLTVL.

In its sample, this clonotype was seen many times. V gene TRBV27 combines with J gene TRBJ1-1; no clear D gene. Trimming cost V 5 bases and J 1 base, with 8 bases left between them. Germline CDR1 is MNHEY and CDR2 is SMNVEV (reference sequence). This CDR3 has 13 residues. The CDR3 DNA reads as TGTGCCAGCAGTCCACACAAGAACACTGAAGCTTTCTTT. This translates into CASSPHKNTEAFF.

This clonotype was seen a few times. CDR3 in amino acids: CASSQDLSGASYEQYF. CDR3 nucleotide sequence: TGTGCCAGCAGCCAAGATCTATCGGGGGCCTCCTACGAGCAGTACTTC. The gene calls are TRBV3-1 and TRBJ2-7; D possibly uses TRBD1 or TRBD2 (6 bases each). The length of the CDR3 is 16 residues. V was trimmed by 0 bases and J by 0 bases, leaving 12 bases between them. Germline CDR1 reads LGHDT; CDR2 reads YNNKEL (reference sequence).

This chain joins TRBV6-5 and TRBJ1-3; D ambiguous. V was shortened by 0 bases and J by 0 bases, with 9 bases between the two germline ends. The CDR3 totals 16 residues. CDR1 and CDR2 from the germline V gene are MNHEY and SVGAGI. As DNA, the CDR3 is TGTGCCAGCAGTTACTCGGACGCCCCCTCTGGAAACACCATATATTTT. It codes for CASSYSDAPSGNTIYF.

This clonotype was counted many times. J is TRBJ1-1 and V is TRBV11-2; D ambiguous. Germline lookup yields CDR1 SGHAT and CDR2 FQNNGV. Trimming shortened V by 4 bases and J by 0 bases, and 9 bases separated the two germline ends. The CDR3 covers 14 residues. In DNA form, the CDR3 reads TGTGCCAGCAGCTCTGAGACTATGAACACTGAAGCTTTCTTT. It specifies CASSSETMNTEAFF.

In this sample, this clonotype turned up many times. The V and J genes are TRBV5-5 and TRBJ2-2; 8 positions agree with TRBD1. Germline lookup yields CDR1 SGHKS and CDR2 YYEKEE (reference sequence). The CDR3 has 15 amino acids. After removal of 4 bases from V and 2 bases from J, the junction contained 4 bases not matched to a gene. CDR3 DNA: TGTGCCAGCAGCCAGGACAGGGTAAACACCGGGGAGCTGTTTTTT. It is translated as CASSQDRVNTGELFF.

This clonotype was observed at least ten times. The gene calls are TRBV12-3 or TRBV12-4 and TRBJ1-4; the match to TRBD1 covers 7 bases. The CDR3 length is 14 residues. Trimming took 6 bases from V and 0 from J; bases not matched to a gene: 1. The DNA of the CDR3 is TGTGCCAGCAGAGGACAGGCAACTAATGAAAAACTGTTTTTT. Translating gives CASRGQATNEKLFF.

This clonotype was detected ten times or more. The chain uses TRBV27 and TRBJ1-6, with D hard to call. This CDR3 is 16 amino acids long. Trimming removed 4 bases from V and 2 bases from J, with 12 bases in between. Per germline, CDR1 MNHEY and CDR2 SMNVEV (reference sequence). CDR3 coding DNA: TGTGCCAGCAGTTCGACCCGACGGACCTATAATTCACCCCTCCACTTT. Its translation is CASSSTRRTYNSPLHF.

This clonotype was recorded at least ten times. The chain is built from TRBV2 and TRBJ1-5; possibly TRBD1 for D (5 bases). The CDR3 spans 15 residues. Germline V gives CDR1 SNHLY, CDR2 FYNNEI. Between the trimmed V and J ends, which lost 7 bases and 6 bases, there was a span of 19 bases. The CDR3 sequence is CASNDQGADGQPQHF. In DNA, the CDR3 is TGTGCCAGCAACGATCAAGGGGCTGACGGTCAGCCCCAGCATTTT.

Turning to this clonotype: This may be a read error: a much more frequent sequence differs by one nucleotide. This chain connects TRBV6-2 or TRBV6-3 to TRBJ2-1; 8 nucleotides line up with TRBD2. Germline trimming cut 6 bases from V and 2 bases from J; bases unmatched to any gene: 6. This CDR3 is built from 15 residues. Germline lookup yields CDR1 MNHEY and CDR2 SVGEGT. DNA of the CDR3: TGTGCCAGCAGGCATATCGGGGGGGCCTACAATGAGCAGTTCTTC. Amino acid sequence: CASRHIGGAYNEQFF.